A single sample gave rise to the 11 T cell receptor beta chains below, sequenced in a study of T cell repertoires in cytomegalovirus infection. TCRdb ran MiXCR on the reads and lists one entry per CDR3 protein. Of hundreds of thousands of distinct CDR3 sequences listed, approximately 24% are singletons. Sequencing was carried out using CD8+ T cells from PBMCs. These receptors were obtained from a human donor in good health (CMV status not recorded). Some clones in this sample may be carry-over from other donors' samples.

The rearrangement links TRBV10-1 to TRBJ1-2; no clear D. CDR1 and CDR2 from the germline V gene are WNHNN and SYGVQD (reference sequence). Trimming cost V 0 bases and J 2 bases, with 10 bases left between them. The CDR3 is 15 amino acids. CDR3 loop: CASSESTRQNYGYTF. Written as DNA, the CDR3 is TGCGCCAGCAGTGAGTCGACGAGGCAGAACTATGGCTACACCTTC.

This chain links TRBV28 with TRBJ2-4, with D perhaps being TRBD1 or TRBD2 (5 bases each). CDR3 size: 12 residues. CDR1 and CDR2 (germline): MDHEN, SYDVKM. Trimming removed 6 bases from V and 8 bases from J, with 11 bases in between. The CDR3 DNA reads TGTGCCAGCAGCGATCGAGGGGACATTCAGTACTTC. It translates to CASSDRGDIQYF. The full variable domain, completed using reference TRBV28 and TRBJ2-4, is DVKVTQSSRYLVKRTGEKVFLECVQDMDHENMFWYRQDPGLGLRLIYFSYDVKMKEKGDIPEGYSVSREKKERFSLILESASTNQTSMYLCASSDRGDIQYFGAGTRLSVL.

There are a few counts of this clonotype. CDR3 sequence reads: CASSPTRTGNYGYTF. CDR3 sequence (DNA): TGTGCCAGCAGCCCCACGCGGACGGGGAACTATGGCTACACCTTC. The V call is TRBV14, the J call TRBJ1-2, with unresolved D. V was trimmed by 4 bases and J by 2 bases, leaving 14 bases between them. This CDR3 has 15 residues. The germline V gene has CDR1 SGHDN and CDR2 FVKESK.

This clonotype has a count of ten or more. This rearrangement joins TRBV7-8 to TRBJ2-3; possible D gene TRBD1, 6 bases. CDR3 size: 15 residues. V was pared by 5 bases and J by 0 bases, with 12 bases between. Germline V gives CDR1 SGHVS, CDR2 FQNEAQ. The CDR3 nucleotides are TGTGCCAGCAGCGCCGGGACACTAAGCACAGATACGCAGTATTTT. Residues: CASSAGTLSTDTQYF.

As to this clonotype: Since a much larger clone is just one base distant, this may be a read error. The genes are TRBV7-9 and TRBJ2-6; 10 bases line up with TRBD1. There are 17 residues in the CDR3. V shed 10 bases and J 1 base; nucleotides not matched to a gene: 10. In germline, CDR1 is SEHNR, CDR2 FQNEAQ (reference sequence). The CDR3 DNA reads TGTGCCAACAGGCCGGGACAGGGGTTATCTGGGGCCAACGTCCTGACTTTC. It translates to CANRPGQGLSGANVLTF.

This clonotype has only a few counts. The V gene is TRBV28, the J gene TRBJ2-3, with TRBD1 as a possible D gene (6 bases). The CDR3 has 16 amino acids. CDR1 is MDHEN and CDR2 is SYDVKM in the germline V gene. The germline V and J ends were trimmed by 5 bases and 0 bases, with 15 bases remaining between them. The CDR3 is CASSSTDSRSTDTQYF. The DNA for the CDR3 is TGTGCCAGCAGTAGTACGGACAGTCGAAGCACAGATACGCAGTATTTT.

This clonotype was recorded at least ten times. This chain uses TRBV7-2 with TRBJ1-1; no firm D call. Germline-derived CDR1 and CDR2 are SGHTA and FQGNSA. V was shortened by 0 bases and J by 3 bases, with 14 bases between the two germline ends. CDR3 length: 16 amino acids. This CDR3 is CASSLASGTWDTEAFF. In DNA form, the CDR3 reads TGTGCCAGCAGCTTAGCGAGTGGAACATGGGACACTGAAGCTTTCTTT.

The chain's CDR3 is CASRRGGPTNEKLFF. In DNA form, the CDR3 reads TGTGCCAGCAGGAGAGGGGGCCCAACTAATGAAAAACTGTTTTTT. The rearrangement uses TRBV6-1 and TRBJ1-4; 7 nucleotides agree with TRBD1. The germline V gene encodes CDR1 MNHNS and CDR2 SASEGT. Trimming removed 6 bases from V and 0 bases from J; junction bases left unmatched: 4. This CDR3 comprises 15 residues.

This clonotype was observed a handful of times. CDR3 bases: TGTGCCAGCCGCGCTGCTCGAGGGGGGAATCAGCCCCAGCATTTT. This translates into CASRAARGGNQPQHF. The chain is built from TRBV5-6 and TRBJ1-5; D possibly corresponds to TRBD1 (6 bases). The germline CDR1 and CDR2 sequences are SGHDT and YYEEEE. V lost 7 bases, J lost 4 bases, and 18 bases lay in between. There are 15 residues in the CDR3.

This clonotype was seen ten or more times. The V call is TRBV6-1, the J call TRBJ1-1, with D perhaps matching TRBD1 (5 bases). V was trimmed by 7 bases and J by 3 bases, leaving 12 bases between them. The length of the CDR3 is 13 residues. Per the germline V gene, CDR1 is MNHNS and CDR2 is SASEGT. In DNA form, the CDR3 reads TGTGCCAGCATCATTGGGGGTGACACTGAAGCTTTCTTT. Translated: CASIIGGDTEAFF.

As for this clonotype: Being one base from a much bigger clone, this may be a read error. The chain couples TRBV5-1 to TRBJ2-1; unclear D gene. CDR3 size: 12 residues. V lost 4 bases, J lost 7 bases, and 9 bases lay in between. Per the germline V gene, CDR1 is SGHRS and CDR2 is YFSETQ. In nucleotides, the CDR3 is TGCGCCAGCAGCCTAGACCAAAATGAGCAGTTCTTC. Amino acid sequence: CASSLDQNEQFF.